The sequence of this T cell receptor beta chain was determined in a study of T cell responses to AZD1222 COVID-19 vaccine (dated by TCRdb to the early 2020s). With regard to the full study: TCR sequencing was performed for some 250 trial participants, of whom approximately 200 were given two doses of AZD1222 and about 25 were given two doses of MenACWY control vaccine. Trial participants were enrolled into age subgroups of 18-55, 56-69 and 70-plus years, which contained 148, 28 and 57 TCR-sequenced participants, respectively.

The CDR3 regions of human TCRbeta chains were subjected to immunosequencing. Regarding the original processing steps: TCRs in the repertoires were matched against a reference library of SARS-CoV-2-specific TCRs that had been generated with the MIRA antigen-specificity platform. Breadth was defined as the fraction of unique TCRs that were SARS-CoV-2-associated, and depth was defined as the fraction of total T cells that were SARS-CoV-2-associated. Using the MIRA data, each spike-specific TCR was mapped to the spike region that the TCR reacts to and placed in a CD4 or CD8 class. Log10-transformed breadth and depth values were compared by one-way ANOVA with Sidak's multiple comparisons tests. TCRdb provides this immuneACCESS table in a form limited to in-frame rearrangements. Some clones are lacking; in checked studies, under half of them reflect an unresolved V gene, and why the rest are absent is not known. V and J calls and clone size come straight from that table; D and trimming were deduced from the DNA. In this sample the table shows roughly 50,000 clones, just over 85% of which occur a single time. The ten biggest clones cover around 7% of the sample.

V is pruned by 3 bases and J by 3 bases, leaving 8 bases of the junction without a gene match. There are 16 amino acids in the CDR3, from cysteine to phenylalanine inclusive. CDR3 DNA only is kept here, 48 bases in frame from base 1. CDR1 KGHSH and CDR2 LQKENI were looked up in the germline V gene. A word on this clone: No antigen is known for it. Base qualities are not recorded, but no much larger clone differs from it by a single base.

The paper as a whole reports these results and caveats: After two AZD1222 doses, spike-specific TCR breadth and depth were significantly higher than at day 0 and than in MenACWY recipients. In the small 56-69-year group, the increase in depth fell short of significance, most likely because of low power. Vaccine-associated CD4 TCRs spanned the whole spike protein, with dominant responses in regions 160-218 and 743-854. Participants were mostly white British, with more females than males. The authors suggested clonal diversity may have been underestimated. Reportedly, close to half of the unique spike-specific TCRs recognized epitopes lying outside the regions that are mutated in the B.1.351 and B.1.1.7 variants. Because no day 14 peak-response samples were available, repertoires were characterized only after the peak T cell response. Conclusions about previously exposed vaccinees were limited because only a handful of AZD1222 recipients were SARS-CoV-2 seropositive at baseline.

In light of the paper, this sample's time point label describes: about 28 days (+/-7) after the second vaccine dose. AZD1222 recipients with second doses at about 4 weeks or about 12 weeks were pooled, because spike-specific TCR depth and breadth did not differ between schedules. Samples from vaccinated people were obtained from the UK trials COV001 and COV002, which included a single-blind randomized controlled phase 2/3 trial of AZD1222 (ChAdOx1 nCoV-19) in healthy adults. For TCRbeta chain sequencing, PBMC samples from trial participants were taken at day 0 and at day 28 after the second dose. The chain is encoded by TRBV18 joined to TRBJ1-1; TRBD1 lines up with 9 middle nucleotides. The source of this sequence is an adult who received the AZD1222 COVID-19 vaccine. The input for sequencing was peripheral blood, taken 28 days after the second AZD1222 dose. The DNA sequence follows: TGTGCCAGCTCACCTTGGACAGGGGCGGTGGACACTGAAGCTTTCTTT. The encoded protein is CASSPWTGAVDTEAFF. Extended through the reference TRBV18 and TRBJ1-1 proteins, this CDR3 yields the full variable domain: NAGVMQNPRHLVRRRGQEARLRCSPMKGHSHVYWYRQLPEEGLKFMVYLQKENIIDESGMPKERFSAEFPKEGPSILRIQQVVRGDSAAYFCASSPWTGAVDTEAFFGQGTRLTVV.